This T cell receptor beta chain was found in a study of cytomegalovirus exposure and HLA in healthy donors. Across the study: Earlier sequencing of approximately 200 million T cells yielded 100 million to 140 million unique TCR beta sequences. Whole-study results and caveats: An analysis that came later showed most CMV-associated TCR beta chains appearing HLA-restricted. Cytomegalovirus status, reportedly, was diagnosed with high specificity and sensitivity by the classifier.

Both 60 Vbeta primers and 13 Jbeta primers went into the PCR. Repertoires were generated with immunoSEQ multiplex PCR, while TCRdb's copy carries only in-frame clones and drops some. The sample lists over 150,000 clones, 82% seen once, with 6.5% in the top ten. The length of the CDR3 is 15 residues. Germline CDR1 is SGHTS and CDR2 is YDEGEE. The V and J ends lost 4 bases and 3 bases, in that order; junction bases with no gene match: 9. On this clone itself: The antigen is unknown.

The source of this sequence is a woman between 45 and 60 years old in good health and CMV-seropositive. This rearrangement joins TRBV5-8 to TRBJ2-7; 8 nucleotides match TRBD1. Sequencing was done on a sample of PBMCs. The CDR3: CASSDRGSLNYEQYF. CDR3 coding DNA: TGTGCCAGCAGCGACAGGGGTTCGCTTAACTACGAGCAGTACTTC. The whole variable domain, remainder taken from reference TRBV5-8 and TRBJ2-7, is EAGVTQSPTHLIKTRGQQATLRCSPISGHTSVYWYQQALGLGLQFLLWYDEGEERNRGNFPPRFSGRQFPNYSSELNVNALELEDSALYLCASSDRGSLNYEQYFGPGTRLTVT.